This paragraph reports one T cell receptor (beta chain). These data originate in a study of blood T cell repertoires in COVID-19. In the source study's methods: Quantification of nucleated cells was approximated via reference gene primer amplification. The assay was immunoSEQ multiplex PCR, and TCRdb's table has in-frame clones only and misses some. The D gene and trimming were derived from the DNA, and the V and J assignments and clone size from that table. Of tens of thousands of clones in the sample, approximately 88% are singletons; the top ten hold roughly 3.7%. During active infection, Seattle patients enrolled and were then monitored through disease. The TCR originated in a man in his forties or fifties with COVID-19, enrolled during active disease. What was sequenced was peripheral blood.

The CDR3 nucleotides are TGTGCCAGCAGTCCACATGACGTAGCGGGACCCTACAATGAGCAGTTCTTC. Protein: CASSPHDVAGPYNEQFF. The chain has TRBV27 and TRBJ2-1; 8 bases line up with TRBD2. The CDR3 is 17 residues long. The germline V gene has CDR1 MNHEY and CDR2 SMNVEV (reference sequence). J was trimmed by 2 bases and V by 5 bases; bases with no gene match: 11.